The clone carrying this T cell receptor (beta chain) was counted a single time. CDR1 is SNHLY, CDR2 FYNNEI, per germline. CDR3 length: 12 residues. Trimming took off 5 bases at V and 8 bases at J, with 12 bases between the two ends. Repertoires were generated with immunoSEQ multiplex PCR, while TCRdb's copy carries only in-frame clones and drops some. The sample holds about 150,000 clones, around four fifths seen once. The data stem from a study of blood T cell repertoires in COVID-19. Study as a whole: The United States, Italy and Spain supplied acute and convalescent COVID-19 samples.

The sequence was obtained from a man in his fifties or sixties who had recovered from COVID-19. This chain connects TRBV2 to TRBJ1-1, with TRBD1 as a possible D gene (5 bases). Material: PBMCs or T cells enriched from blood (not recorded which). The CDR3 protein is CASSTRDFEAFF. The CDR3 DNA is TGTGCCAGCAGTACCCGGGACTTCGAAGCTTTCTTT.